Listed below are T cell receptor beta chains from one sample, sequenced in a study of blood T cells in healthy people across ages. TCRdb analysed the 5' RACE reads with MiXCR anew, one entry per CDR3 protein. This sample has some 1.5 million distinct CDR3 sequences, with roughly 28% found just once. Sequenced input: blood. The receptors here all came from a woman aged 25-40 years in good health. Both conserved end residues are part of each CDR3. D genes are given only for firm matches.

D: TRBD1
J: TRBJ2-7
V: TRBV27
CDR3: CASSLSPGGLMRGYEQYF

D: -
J: TRBJ1-2
V: TRBV7-9
CDR3: CASSFSQAGYGYTF

D: -
J: TRBJ2-6
V: TRBV5-6
CDR3: CASSLRQKGRSGANVLTF

D: TRBD2
J: TRBJ2-1
V: TRBV7-2
CDR3: CASSSGTSGRFPYNEQFF

D: TRBD2
J: TRBJ2-3
V: TRBV4-1
CDR3: CASRQTSGGTYTQYF

D: TRBD2
J: TRBJ2-1
V: TRBV7-3
CDR3: CASSLIGRGARGEQFF

D: TRBD2
J: TRBJ2-3
V: TRBV28
CDR3: CASSLGGVKGSQYF

D: TRBD2
J: TRBJ2-5
V: TRBV3-1
CDR3: CASSQEGGLETQYF

D: -
J: TRBJ2-7
V: TRBV20-1
CDR3: CSARSIQDGSSYEQYF

D: -
J: TRBJ2-1
V: TRBV10-3
CDR3: CATGSGLDEQFF

D: -
J: TRBJ2-7
V: TRBV20-1
CDR3: CSARDLTGQDGREQYF

D: -
J: TRBJ2-5
V: TRBV7-9
CDR3: CASSSQVGGQFQETQYF

D: -
J: TRBJ2-5
V: TRBV2
CDR3: CASSTDRIETQYF

D: -
J: TRBJ1-6
V: TRBV6-4
CDR3: CASSVFRLMGDHDSPLHF

D: TRBD1
J: TRBJ2-5
V: TRBV12-3/TRBV12-4
CDR3: CASSSYDGDRGLQETQYF

D: -
J: TRBJ2-3
V: TRBV12-3/TRBV12-4
CDR3: CASRTAGITDTQYF

D: -
J: TRBJ2-1
V: TRBV24-1
CDR3: CATSDSRLEWNEQFF

D: -
J: TRBJ1-1
V: TRBV25-1
CDR3: CASSPNRGSTEAFF

D: TRBD2
J: TRBJ2-7
V: TRBV7-9
CDR3: CASSLVSGGVEQYF

D: -
J: TRBJ1-6
V: TRBV7-9
CDR3: CASSPGWGDRLFNSPLHF

D: -
J: TRBJ2-1
V: TRBV7-2
CDR3: CASSLISLVDEQFF

D: -
J: TRBJ1-1
V: TRBV11-2
CDR3: CASSQLTTPNTEAFF

D: -
J: TRBJ2-7
V: TRBV4-3
CDR3: CASSQEAVGRDYEQYF

D: -
J: TRBJ2-1
V: TRBV11-2
CDR3: CASSLEGTMNLEQFF

D: -
J: TRBJ1-1
V: TRBV20-1
CDR3: CSAQKGPANTEAFF

D: -
J: TRBJ1-1
V: TRBV7-6
CDR3: CATGANTEAFF

D: TRBD1
J: TRBJ1-2
V: TRBV14
CDR3: CASSHSGTGEVVNYGYTF

D: TRBD1
J: TRBJ1-1
V: TRBV6-2/TRBV6-3
CDR3: CASSYGARGPVRGTEAFF

D: -
J: TRBJ2-4
V: TRBV5-1
CDR3: CASSLAGGGLTLAKNIQYF

D: -
J: TRBJ2-2
V: TRBV10-1
CDR3: CASSESGGRGTGELFF

D: TRBD2
J: TRBJ2-1
V: TRBV7-9
CDR3: CASSRGLAGGASEQFF

D: -
J: TRBJ2-6
V: TRBV5-1
CDR3: CASSPGLSNSGANVLTF

D: -
J: TRBJ2-2
V: TRBV6-2/TRBV6-3
CDR3: CASSTRTPGELFF

D: -
J: TRBJ2-1
V: TRBV2
CDR3: CASVRERVDEQFF

D: TRBD1
J: -
V: TRBV10-3
CDR3: CATGTGNEQYF

D: -
J: TRBJ2-1
V: TRBV7-6
CDR3: CASSPTRGIEQFF

D: TRBD2
J: TRBJ2-5
V: TRBV14
CDR3: CASSQTGLVLETQYF

D: -
J: TRBJ2-7
V: TRBV6-1
CDR3: CASSESTAYEQYF

D: TRBD2
J: TRBJ2-3
V: TRBV20-1
CDR3: CSARGSRSGKTDTQYF

D: -
J: TRBJ2-4
V: TRBV5-1
CDR3: CAGSLGIGARNIQYF

D: -
J: TRBJ1-2
V: TRBV12-3/TRBV12-4
CDR3: CASSSMGWGYTF

D: TRBD2
J: TRBJ2-7
V: TRBV20-1
CDR3: CSARVKAGGFGKQYF

D: -
J: TRBJ2-3
V: TRBV7-2
CDR3: CASSLDGYKQYF

D: -
J: TRBJ2-2
V: TRBV7-7
CDR3: CASSPYRDGGELFF

D: -
J: TRBJ2-3
V: TRBV7-2
CDR3: CASSTGQPTSTDTQYF

D: -
J: TRBJ2-3
V: TRBV15
CDR3: CATSFTGQITDTQYF

D: -
J: TRBJ2-7
V: TRBV29-1
CDR3: CSVEDEARESYEQYF

D: TRBD2
J: TRBJ2-1
V: TRBV7-9
CDR3: CASSLPGGLAGFNEQFF

D: TRBD2
J: -
V: TRBV11-2
CDR3: CASSLRKGPRTSPYNEQYF

D: TRBD2
J: TRBJ2-3
V: TRBV12-3/TRBV12-4
CDR3: CASSSGTSGGSTDTQYF

D: -
J: TRBJ1-2
V: TRBV4-1
CDR3: CASSQDWTGTGGYTF

D: -
J: TRBJ2-7
V: TRBV4-1
CDR3: CASSQVQGVYEQYF

D: -
J: TRBJ2-5
V: TRBV29-1
CDR3: CSVPRGATQQYF

D: -
J: TRBJ2-2
V: TRBV7-2
CDR3: CASSMSGLAGELFF

D: -
J: TRBJ2-6
V: TRBV20-1
CDR3: CSASRGPGANVLTF